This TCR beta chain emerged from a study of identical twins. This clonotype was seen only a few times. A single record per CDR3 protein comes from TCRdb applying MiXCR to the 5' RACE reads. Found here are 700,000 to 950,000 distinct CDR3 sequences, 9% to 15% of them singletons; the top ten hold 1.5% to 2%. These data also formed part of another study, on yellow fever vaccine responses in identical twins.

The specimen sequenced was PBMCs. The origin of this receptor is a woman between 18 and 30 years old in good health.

CDR3 residues: CATKGPTDTQYF. The CDR3 coding sequence is TGTGCCACCAAAGGACCCACAGATACGCAGTATTTT. This chain uses TRBV24-1 with TRBJ2-3; no firm D call. Germline CDR1 is KGHDR and CDR2 is SFDVKD. The CDR3 spans 12 residues. V was trimmed by 8 bases and J by 2 bases, leaving 7 bases between them.